One sample yielded the 29 T cell receptor beta chains listed below, sequenced in a study of CD8 T cells in Susac syndrome. Random-hexamer reverse transcription was applied to roughly 0.45 to 1 ug RNA. TCRdb re-called the immunoSEQ multiplex PCR reads through MiXCR, storing one row per CDR3 protein. The data show 250,000 to 300,000 distinct CDR3 sequences, more than 75% seen once. Sequenced material: CD8+ T cells from PBMCs. The receptor set was obtained from a human donor with multiple sclerosis.

The genes are TRBV27 and TRBJ2-7; D possibly uses TRBD1 or TRBD2 (5 bases each). Germline CDR1 and CDR2: MNHEY and SMNVEV (reference sequence). V gave up 2 bases and J gave up 9 bases, with 14 bases separating them. The CDR3 is made up of 13 amino acids. The CDR3, as DNA: TGTGCCAGCAGTTTAAACGGGGCCCGGGGGCAGTACTTC. It translates to CASSLNGARGQYF.

The V call is TRBV29-1, the J call TRBJ2-3; 11 bases are a match to TRBD2. The CDR3 is made up of 16 amino acids. V gave up 6 bases and J gave up 3 bases; unmatched junction bases: 11. The germline gives CDR1 SQVTM, CDR2 ANQGSEA. The CDR3 DNA sequence: TGCAGCGTCTTGATAGCGGGAGGGCCATGGACAGATACGCAGTATTTT. This translates into CSVLIAGGPWTDTQYF.

The chain combines TRBV28 with TRBJ2-7; D tentatively reads TRBD1 or TRBD2 (6 bases each). The CDR3 is 18 residues long. Trimming removed 2 bases from V and 1 base from J, with 21 bases in between. Germline loops: CDR1 MDHEN, CDR2 SYDVKM. The CDR3 DNA sequence: TGTGCCAGCAGTTTAAAGTTAGGAGGGCAGGGGTTTTCCTACGAGCAGTACTTC. The encoded protein is CASSLKLGGQGFSYEQYF.

The CDR3 region is CASSFARGYEQFF. The CDR3 coding sequence is TGTGCCAGCAGTTTTGCTAGGGGCTATGAGCAGTTCTTC. This sequence joins TRBV27 and TRBJ2-1, with a possible D match to TRBD1 (5 bases). Germline V gene lookup returns CDR1 MNHEY and CDR2 SMNVEV (reference sequence). This CDR3 comprises 13 residues. The V and J ends lost 3 bases and 8 bases respectively, with 11 bases between them.

This chain connects TRBV12-3 or TRBV12-4 to TRBJ1-1, with D possibly TRBD1 on 5 matching bases. Trimming removed 6 bases from V and 3 bases from J, with 26 bases in between. This CDR3 region has 18 residues. CDR3: CASSPLLRDSRSDTEAFF. The CDR3 DNA follows: TGTGCCAGCAGCCCTCTCTTACGGGACTCCCGAAGTGACACTGAAGCTTTCTTT.

The CDR3 DNA reads as TGTGCCTGGAATCTAGCGGGCCAGACTGAGCAGTTCTTC. This encodes CAWNLAGQTEQFF. V gene TRBV30 combines with J gene TRBJ2-1; TRBD2 agrees at 8 bases. Germline trimming cut 4 bases from V and 9 bases from J; bases unmatched to any gene: 8. Germline lookup yields CDR1 GTSNPN and CDR2 SVGIG (reference sequence). There are 13 residues in the CDR3.

The V gene is TRBV9, the J gene TRBJ2-5, with D possibly matching TRBD2 (5 bases). The CDR3 contains 15 residues. The V and J ends lost 0 bases and 0 bases respectively, with 9 bases between them. Germline V gene data show CDR1 as SGDLS and CDR2 as YYNGEE. CDR3 coding DNA: TGTGCCAGCAGCGTAGATCCCGGGAACCAAGAGACCCAGTACTTC. This translates into CASSVDPGNQETQYF.

The chain recombines TRBV11-3 with TRBJ2-7; no clear D. Germline V lookup: CDR1 SGHNT, CDR2 YENEEA. V was clipped by 1 base and J by 0 bases, with 7 bases between them. The CDR3 is made up of 14 amino acids. The CDR3 loop reads CASSLGRDSYEQYF. The CDR3 DNA sequence: TGTGCCAGCAGCTTAGGCAGAGACTCCTACGAGCAGTACTTC.

V gene TRBV19 combines with J gene TRBJ2-7; D possibly corresponds to TRBD2 (6 bases). The CDR3 is 13 amino acids. Germline V gene data show CDR1 as LNHDA and CDR2 as SQIVND (reference sequence). Trimming removed 3 bases from V and 3 bases from J, with 9 bases in between. The CDR3: CASSMGGNYEQYF. Written as DNA, the CDR3 is TGTGCCAGTAGTATGGGCGGGAACTACGAGCAGTACTTC.

The chain couples TRBV5-1 to TRBJ2-3; D could derive from TRBD1 or TRBD2 (6 bases each). The CDR3 runs to 15 residues. With 3 bases removed from V and 3 bases from J, the gap between germline ends came to 14 bases. CDR1 is SGHRS and CDR2 is YFSETQ in the germline V gene. The CDR3: CASSWGARGTDTQYF. The CDR3 DNA sequence: TGCGCCAGCAGCTGGGGGGCCCGGGGAACAGATACGCAGTATTTT.

The rearrangement joins TRBV29-1 to TRBJ1-1, with TRBD1 identical over 8 bases. Germline CDR1 and CDR2: SQVTM and ANQGSEA. The CDR3 has 12 amino acids. Losses at the gene ends were 6 bases for V and 8 bases for J; bases not matched to a gene: 8. The CDR3 here is CSVGDRGYEAFF. The CDR3, as DNA: TGCAGCGTAGGAGACAGGGGATACGAAGCTTTCTTT.

In its sample, this clonotype was seen a few times. This rearrangement joins TRBV6-5 to TRBJ2-4; D might be TRBD1 (6 bases). The germline V gene encodes CDR1 MNHEY and CDR2 SVGAGI. V lost 2 bases to trimming and J lost 5 bases, with 7 bases between them. The CDR3 spans 13 residues. The CDR3 DNA reads as TGTGCCAGCAGTTACGGACAGCAAAACATTCAGTACTTC. Amino acids: CASSYGQQNIQYF.

This clonotype appeared a single time. V usage is TRBV15 and J usage is TRBJ2-1, with D possibly being TRBD1 or TRBD2 (5 bases each). Per germline, CDR1 LNHNV and CDR2 YYDKDF (reference sequence). The CDR3 has 13 residues. Between the trimmed V and J ends, which lost 6 bases and 2 bases, there was a span of 8 bases. DNA of the CDR3: TGTGCCACCAGGGGGGTCGCCTACAATGAGCAGTTCTTC. This encodes CATRGVAYNEQFF.

This clonotype was counted between two and nine times. The CDR3 loop reads CASSLGRMKEQFF. CDR3 nucleotides: TGTGCCAGCAGTTTGGGCAGAATGAAAGAGCAGTTCTTC. J is TRBJ2-1 and V is TRBV6-1, with D unclear. V dropped 5 bases and J dropped 10 bases, with 15 bases sitting between them. This CDR3 contains 13 residues. Germline CDR1 and CDR2: MNHNS and SASEGT.

The chain links TRBV5-4 to TRBJ2-2; 10 positions agree with TRBD1. The CDR3 contains 17 residues. CDR1 and CDR2 from the germline V gene are SGHNT and YYREEE (reference sequence). After removal of 4 bases from V and 5 bases from J, the junction contained 11 bases not matched to a gene. DNA of the CDR3: TGTGCCAGCAGCCCGGATTGGACAGGGGGTCGGACCGGGGAGCTGTTTTTT. As protein: CASSPDWTGGRTGELFF. The full variable domain, rest sourced from reference TRBV5-4 and TRBJ2-2, is ETGVTQSPTHLIKTRGQQVTLRCSSQSGHNTVSWYQQALGQGPQFIFQYYREEENGRGNFPPRFSGLQFPNYSSELNVNALELDDSALYLCASSPDWTGGRTGELFFGEGSRLTVL.

CDR3 loop: CASTGGQGRTQYF. Here the CDR3 DNA reads TGTGCCAGCACCGGTGGACAGGGGCGTACGCAGTATTTT. The V call is TRBV6-1, the J call TRBJ2-3; 9 bases match TRBD1. CDR1 is MNHNS, CDR2 SASEGT, per germline. Unmatched junction bases numbered 7, after V lost 7 bases and J lost 8 bases. The CDR3 loop spans 13 amino acids.

The chain couples TRBV7-2 to TRBJ2-1; D call uncertain. V was trimmed by 1 base and J by 0 bases, leaving 13 bases between them. This CDR3 is built from 17 residues. Germline values: CDR1 SGHTA, CDR2 FQGNSA. The CDR3 coding sequence is TGTGCCAGCAGCTTAGGTGGGCTGAGAAGCTCCTACAATGAGCAGTTCTTC. Protein sequence: CASSLGGLRSSYNEQFF. The full variable domain, completed using reference TRBV7-2 and TRBJ2-1, is GAGVSQSPSNKVTEKGKDVELRCDPISGHTALYWYRQSLGQGLEFLIYFQGNSAPDKSGLPSDRFSAERTGGSVSTLTIQRTQQEDSAVYLCASSLGGLRSSYNEQFFGPGTRLTVL.

This chain connects TRBV28 to TRBJ2-7; 9 bases map to TRBD1. The CDR3 spans 15 residues. Per germline, CDR1 MDHEN and CDR2 SYDVKM. Germline trimming cut 5 bases from V and 5 bases from J; bases unmatched to any gene: 10. Written as DNA, the CDR3 is TGTGCCAGCAGTATTACCGGACAGGGGATGCACGAGCAGTACTTC. Its translation: CASSITGQGMHEQYF.

J is TRBJ2-3 and V is TRBV9; 8 bases are shared with TRBD2. The CDR3 totals 15 residues. The J segment lost 3 bases and the V segment lost 7 bases, leaving 10 bases of the junction unmatched. CDR1 is SGDLS, CDR2 YYNGEE, per germline. DNA for the CDR3: TGTGCCAGCGGACCCCGGGCGGGAGGTACAGATACGCAGTATTTT. As protein: CASGPRAGGTDTQYF.

This chain links TRBV4-1 with TRBJ2-7; D remains unclear. The CDR3 totals 14 residues. Looked up from germline, CDR1 is MGHRA and CDR2 is YSYEKL. V dropped 4 bases and J dropped 0 bases, with 10 bases sitting between them. The CDR3 loop reads CASSLQTPSYEQYF. The CDR3 DNA reads TGCGCCAGCAGCCTCCAAACCCCCTCCTACGAGCAGTACTTC.

The sample holds a few counts of this clonotype. The chain employs TRBV11-2 and TRBJ1-1; a weak D match, TRBD1 (6 bases). Germline CDR1 SGHAT, CDR2 FQNNGV. V lost 5 bases to trimming and J lost 5 bases, with 12 bases between them. The CDR3 loop spans 13 amino acids. The CDR3 DNA is TGTGCCAGCAGCGATTACAGGGTTACTGAAGCTTTCTTT. This sequence encodes CASSDYRVTEAFF.

This clonotype was recorded a few times. V usage is TRBV5-1 and J usage is TRBJ1-1; unclear D gene. Germline CDR1 SGHRS, CDR2 YFSETQ. The V end lost 4 bases, the J end lost 1 base, and 17 bases lay between the germline ends. The CDR3 loop spans 16 amino acids. The CDR3 here is CASSLRRVQSNTEAFF. Here the CDR3 DNA reads TGCGCCAGCAGCCTCCGACGGGTACAATCGAACACTGAAGCTTTCTTT. Full variable domain (missing parts from reference TRBV5-1 and TRBJ1-1): KAGVTQTPRYLIKTRGQQVTLSCSPISGHRSVSWYQQTPGQGLQFLFEYFSETQRNKGNFPGRFSGRQFSNSRSEMNVSTLELGDSALYLCASSLRRVQSNTEAFFGQGTRLTVV.

The rearrangement joins TRBV5-1 to TRBJ2-1; 13 bases align to TRBD2. The V gene's germline CDR1 is SGHRS and CDR2 YFSETQ. The CDR3 is 14 amino acids. With V trimmed by 5 bases and J by 9 bases, 5 bases remained unmatched. The CDR3 region has the DNA TGCGCCAGCAGTACTAGCGGGAGGGCCCTTGAGCAGTTCTTC. It is translated as CASSTSGRALEQFF.

V gene TRBV27 combines with J gene TRBJ2-1, with a possible D match to TRBD2 (6 bases). This CDR3 spans 13 amino acids. Germline V CDR1 and CDR2: MNHEY, SMNVEV (reference sequence). The DNA for the CDR3 is TGTGCTATCGGAGGGATGACCTACAATGAGCAGTTCTTC. This codes for CAIGGMTYNEQFF.

This clonotype showed up just once. J is TRBJ2-1 and V is TRBV5-1, with TRBD2 as a possible D gene (6 bases). This CDR3 is 12 amino acids long. Germline assignment: CDR1 SGHRS and CDR2 YFSETQ. Trimming cost V 3 bases and J 8 bases, with 9 bases left between them. The CDR3 DNA is TGCGCCAGCAGCTGGGGACTCGATGAGCAGTTCTTC. As protein: CASSWGLDEQFF.

This clonotype was detected only a few times. This chain uses TRBV6-5 with TRBJ2-2; D is ambiguous. V dropped 0 bases and J dropped 6 bases, with 8 bases sitting between them. From germline, CDR1 is MNHEY and CDR2 SVGAGI. The CDR3 runs to 14 residues. The CDR3 loop reads CASSYSIMAGELFF. DNA for the CDR3: TGTGCCAGCAGTTACTCGATTATGGCCGGGGAGCTGTTTTTT.

The CDR3 DNA sequence: TGTGCCAGCAGTTTAACCCGGGACAGGGGGCCTGGAAACACCATATATTTT. This codes for CASSLTRDRGPGNTIYF. This sequence joins TRBV28 and TRBJ1-3; TRBD1 aligns across 12 bases. Looked up from germline, CDR1 is MDHEN and CDR2 is SYDVKM. After removal of 2 bases from V and 2 bases from J, the junction contained 4 bases not matched to a gene. This CDR3 is built from 17 residues.

The sample holds one count of this clonotype. The chain couples TRBV5-6 to TRBJ2-4, with D perhaps matching TRBD1 or TRBD2 (5 bases each). The CDR3 contains 16 residues. Germline-derived CDR1 and CDR2 are SGHDT and YYEEEE. Trimming pared 2 bases from V and 0 bases from J, leaving 12 bases between. CDR3 sequence reads: CASSFTGDQAKNIQYF. The CDR3 region has the DNA TGTGCCAGCAGCTTCACCGGGGACCAAGCCAAAAACATTCAGTACTTC.

The chain joins TRBV27 to TRBJ1-4; 7 nucleotides agree with TRBD1. Germline V gene lookup returns CDR1 MNHEY and CDR2 SMNVEV (reference sequence). The CDR3 runs to 13 residues. V lost 2 bases, J lost 8 bases, and 2 bases stayed unmatched. The CDR3 DNA reads as TGTGCCAGCAGTTTACCAGGGGGGGAAAAACTGTTTTTT. This translates into CASSLPGGEKLFF.